Following are 27 T cell receptor beta chains from one sample sequenced in a study of T-cell reconstitution after alpha-beta-depleted transplantation in children. Molecular barcoding with unique molecular identifiers was used for the TCRbeta library. MiXCR, run by TCRdb on the PCR reads, gives a single entry per CDR3 protein. The sample records approximately 400,000 distinct CDR3 sequences, roughly a tenth being singletons. The sample consisted of PBMCs from the stem cell graft donor, taken from the stem cell graft. The receptors derive from a human donor who donated a stem cell graft to a child with acute myeloid leukemia.

In this sample, this clonotype turned up many times. V is TRBV2 and J is TRBJ1-1; D possibly corresponds to TRBD1 (6 bases). In germline, CDR1 is SNHLY, CDR2 FYNNEI. The CDR3 is made up of 13 amino acids. Trimming stripped 7 bases from V and 4 bases from J, with 13 bases between. Here the CDR3 reads CASKTGLATEAFF. CDR3 sequence (DNA): TGTGCCAGCAAAACAGGGTTGGCCACTGAAGCTTTCTTT.

The chain couples TRBV9 to TRBJ1-5, with 9 bases fitting TRBD1. With V trimmed by 4 bases and J by 5 bases, 4 bases remained unmatched. The CDR3 runs to 14 residues. CDR1 SGDLS and CDR2 YYNGEE come from the germline V gene. CDR3 in amino acids: CASSPTGGYQPQHF. The DNA for the CDR3 is TGTGCCAGCAGCCCTACAGGGGGCTATCAGCCCCAGCATTTT.

This clonotype turned up a few times. The genes are TRBV18 and TRBJ1-2; D is unclear. From germline, CDR1 is KGHSH and CDR2 LQKENI. V was pared by 2 bases and J by 4 bases, with 14 bases between. The CDR3 length is 15 residues. Here the CDR3 reads CASSPNGRNFYGYTF. The CDR3 nucleotides read TGTGCCAGCTCACCAAACGGACGGAACTTCTATGGCTACACCTTC.

J is TRBJ2-3 and V is TRBV7-9; D gene unclear. The CDR3 contains 12 residues. The germline V and J ends were trimmed by 4 bases and 3 bases, with 5 bases remaining between them. Germline CDR1 and CDR2: SEHNR and FQNEAQ (reference sequence). The CDR3: CASSSFTDTQYF. The CDR3 region has the DNA TGTGCCAGCAGCTCGTTTACAGATACGCAGTATTTT.

This clonotype appeared a single time. The chain employs TRBV7-3 and TRBJ2-5; TRBD2 matches at 9 bases. Unmatched junction bases numbered 15, after V lost 5 bases and J lost 5 bases. The CDR3 loop spans 17 amino acids. Germline V gives CDR1 SGHTA, CDR2 FQGTGA. CDR3 residues: CASSDGSLAGRGETQYF. Written as DNA, the CDR3 is TGTGCCAGCAGCGATGGGTCCCTAGCGGGGCGGGGGGAGACCCAGTACTTC.

This clonotype was recorded at least ten times. The chain carries TRBV5-6 and TRBJ2-2; D not certain. The length of the CDR3 is 11 residues. The V and J ends lost 4 bases and 6 bases respectively, with 4 bases between them. CDR1 and CDR2 from the germline V gene are SGHDT and YYEEEE. For the CDR3, the DNA is TGTGCCAGCAGCCTAGCCGGGGAGCTGTTTTTT. This encodes CASSLAGELFF.

The V and J genes are TRBV30 and TRBJ2-1, with D unresolved. The germline gives CDR1 GTSNPN, CDR2 SVGIG (reference sequence). The CDR3 sequence is 14 residues long. Trimming shortened V by 2 bases and J by 2 bases, and 10 bases separated the two germline ends. The CDR3 DNA reads TGTGCCTGGAGTCCCTTTCCCGCCTACAATGAGCAGTTCTTC. Translated: CAWSPFPAYNEQFF.

This clonotype was picked up a small number of times. V gene TRBV6-2 or TRBV6-3 combines with J gene TRBJ2-3; 8 bases agree with TRBD2. The junction had 9 bases not matched to a gene; V was cut back by 10 bases and J by 0 bases. Germline-derived CDR1 and CDR2 are MNHEY and SVGEGT. This CDR3 region has 15 residues. CDR3 nucleotides: TGTGCCACCCAGGCCTCTAGCGGGAGCACAGATACGCAGTATTTT. Protein: CATQASSGSTDTQYF.

This clonotype was detected a few times. This chain uses TRBV4-2 with TRBJ2-5, with D possibly TRBD1 on 6 matching bases. Germline V gene data show CDR1 as LGHNA and CDR2 as YNFKEQ. The ends were cut back, 0 bases at V and 1 base at J, with 9 bases in the middle. This CDR3 has 15 residues. CDR3 DNA: TGTGCCAGCAGCCAAGATATCAGGGGCCAAGAGACCCAGTACTTC. It codes for CASSQDIRGQETQYF.

The CDR3 DNA is TGCAGCGTTGTCGGGACAGGGCTCTCCTACGAGCAGTACTTC. It translates to CSVVGTGLSYEQYF. The chain carries TRBV29-1 and TRBJ2-7; 9 bases fit TRBD1. CDR3 length: 14 amino acids. The J segment lost 0 bases and the V segment lost 4 bases, leaving 4 bases of the junction unmatched. Germline V gene data show CDR1 as SQVTM and CDR2 as ANQGSEA.

This clonotype showed up just a few times. This chain links TRBV12-3 or TRBV12-4 with TRBJ1-1; no definite D call. V dropped 5 bases and J dropped 2 bases, with 12 bases sitting between them. The CDR3 is 14 amino acids. The CDR3 nucleotides read TGTGCCAGCAGTCCTCCTTTCGGCAACACTGAAGCTTTCTTT. Amino acid sequence: CASSPPFGNTEAFF.

The chain joins TRBV6-2 or TRBV6-3 to TRBJ1-5; D remains unclear. Germline CDR1 MNHEY, CDR2 SVGEGT. Trimming took off 0 bases at V and 6 bases at J, with 9 bases between the two ends. CDR3 length: 14 amino acids. CDR3 loop: CASSYSLGLQPQHF. Here the CDR3 DNA reads TGTGCCAGCAGTTACTCGTTAGGGCTTCAGCCCCAGCATTTT.

This clonotype was detected only a few times. J is TRBJ2-1 and V is TRBV10-3; 9 positions match TRBD1. The junction had 18 bases not matched to a gene; V was cut back by 10 bases and J by 8 bases. Germline V lookup: CDR1 ENHRY, CDR2 SYGVKD. The CDR3 contains 16 residues. The CDR3 sequence: CATSRGPGQGSYEQFF. The CDR3 coding sequence is TGTGCCACGTCTAGGGGCCCGGGACAGGGAAGTTATGAGCAGTTCTTC.

V and J are TRBV12-3 or TRBV12-4 and TRBJ1-1; 7 nucleotides align to TRBD1. The ends lost 3 bases at V and 3 bases at J; junction bases unmatched: 7. The CDR3 has 15 residues. CDR3 loop: CASSFLQGGDTEAFF. CDR3 sequence (DNA): TGTGCCAGCAGTTTCCTCCAGGGGGGGGACACTGAAGCTTTCTTT.

This clonotype has just a few counts. The chain joins TRBV19 to TRBJ2-4, with 8 positions matching TRBD2. Germline CDR1 reads LNHDA; CDR2 reads SQIVND (reference sequence). Germline trimming cut 4 bases from V and 4 bases from J; bases unmatched to any gene: 3. This CDR3 contains 14 residues. CDR3 amino acids: CASSTGGAKNIQYF. The CDR3 DNA follows: TGTGCCAGTAGTACCGGGGGGGCGAAAAACATTCAGTACTTC.

This clonotype was counted many times. The rearrangement joins TRBV25-1 to TRBJ1-4; D remains ambiguous. The V end lost 4 bases, the J end lost 7 bases, and 13 bases lay between the germline ends. The V gene's germline CDR1 is MGHDK and CDR2 SYGVNS. The CDR3 runs to 14 residues. The CDR3 nucleotides are TGTGCCAGCAGTGCCTCCGGGCCCGGTGAAAAACTGTTTTTT. This encodes CASSASGPGEKLFF.

This clonotype has a handful of counts. The chain has TRBV20-1 and TRBJ1-2; a weak D match, TRBD1 (6 bases). CDR3 length: 13 amino acids. CDR1 and CDR2 (germline): DFQATT, SNEGSKA (reference sequence). Trimming left V 3 bases short and J 7 bases short, with 15 bases between. This CDR3 is CSASVQGSLGYTF. CDR3 coding DNA: TGCAGTGCTAGCGTCCAGGGGTCCCTTGGCTACACCTTC.

This clonotype was detected ten times or more. CDR3 DNA: TGTGCCAGCAGTGGCTTATACGAGCAGTACTTC. Protein product: CASSGLYEQYF. The chain has TRBV25-1 and TRBJ2-7, with D unclear. This CDR3 spans 11 amino acids. Looked up from germline, CDR1 is MGHDK and CDR2 is SYGVNS. Between the trimmed V and J ends, which lost 4 bases and 4 bases, there was a span of 5 bases.

V usage is TRBV25-1 and J usage is TRBJ2-6, with no clear D. In germline, CDR1 is MGHDK, CDR2 SYGVNS. The CDR3 is 13 residues long. Trimming left V 1 base short and J 13 bases short, with 11 bases between. The DNA of the CDR3 is TGTGCCAGCAGTGAATTAAACGGCGAGGTCCTGACTTTC. Amino acids: CASSELNGEVLTF.

This clonotype was recorded many times. The chain combines TRBV5-1 with TRBJ1-2; maybe TRBD1 (5 bases). CDR3 length: 14 residues. Trimming removed 0 bases from V and 8 bases from J, with 14 bases in between. Per the germline V gene, CDR1 is SGHRS and CDR2 is YFSETQ. The CDR3 protein is CASSLAGSESGYTF. In nucleotides, the CDR3 is TGCGCCAGCAGCTTGGCAGGGTCGGAATCGGGCTACACCTTC.

This clonotype has a handful of counts. The chain combines TRBV5-1 with TRBJ2-3, with D possibly matching TRBD2 (7 bases). With 0 bases removed from V and 2 bases from J, the gap between germline ends came to 19 bases. The CDR3 is made up of 18 amino acids. Germline V gene sequence: CDR1 SGHRS, CDR2 YFSETQ. CDR3: CASSLGVWGGRNTDTQYF. For the CDR3, the DNA is TGCGCCAGCAGCTTGGGAGTCTGGGGGGGGCGAAACACAGATACGCAGTATTTT.

This clonotype was seen more than once but under ten times. The chain carries TRBV29-1 and TRBJ2-4, with D perhaps matching TRBD2 (6 bases). The V gene's germline CDR1 is SQVTM and CDR2 ANQGSEA. The CDR3 contains 16 residues. Trimming left V 5 bases short and J 4 bases short, with 21 bases between. The CDR3 is CSVFAGTTKTKNIQYF. The CDR3 DNA sequence: TGCAGCGTTTTTGCGGGGACCACTAAAACGAAAAACATTCAGTACTTC.

The rearrangement uses TRBV6-1 and TRBJ1-1; D gene unclear. The germline V and J ends were trimmed by 7 bases and 1 base, with 7 bases remaining between them. Germline lookup yields CDR1 MNHNS and CDR2 SASEGT. The length of the CDR3 is 12 residues. This CDR3 reads CASNFANTEAFF. The DNA of the CDR3 is TGTGCCAGCAATTTCGCGAACACTGAAGCTTTCTTT.

This clonotype was recorded at least ten times. This rearrangement joins TRBV7-9 to TRBJ2-1; D not resolved. The V and J ends lost 4 bases and 6 bases respectively, with 7 bases between them. Germline V lookup: CDR1 SEHNR, CDR2 FQNEAQ (reference sequence). This CDR3 region has 12 residues. The CDR3 region is CASSSPLNEQFF. CDR3 DNA: TGTGCCAGCAGCTCCCCTCTCAATGAGCAGTTCTTC.

In its sample, this clonotype was seen a few times. V gene TRBV5-1 combines with J gene TRBJ2-7; 11 bases map to TRBD2. Germline loops: CDR1 SGHRS, CDR2 YFSETQ. After removal of 0 bases from V and 3 bases from J, the junction contained 8 bases not matched to a gene. The CDR3 extends over 17 amino acids. In nucleotides, the CDR3 is TGCGCCAGCAGCTTGGGCGTAACTAGCGGGGGAGGCTACGAGCAGTACGTC. The encoded protein is CASSLGVTSGGGYEQYV.

This chain joins TRBV4-1 and TRBJ1-4; no definite D call. The CDR3 has 15 amino acids. Germline CDR1 and CDR2: MGHRA and YSYEKL. V shed 0 bases and J shed 7 bases, with 12 bases lying between them. CDR3 residues: CASSQDGQSLEKLFF. CDR3 nucleotides: TGCGCCAGCAGCCAAGATGGGCAGTCCCTTGAAAAACTGTTTTTT.

This clonotype appeared a few times. The V and J genes are TRBV29-1 and TRBJ2-1, with D maybe TRBD2 (6 bases). The CDR3 covers 16 residues. CDR1 is SQVTM and CDR2 is ANQGSEA in the germline V gene. V lost 2 bases and J 8 bases, leaving 22 bases between the germline ends. In DNA form, the CDR3 reads TGCAGCGTTGAATTCCCCGACGCAGGGAGGAGGGATGAGCAGTTCTTC. Translating gives CSVEFPDAGRRDEQFF.